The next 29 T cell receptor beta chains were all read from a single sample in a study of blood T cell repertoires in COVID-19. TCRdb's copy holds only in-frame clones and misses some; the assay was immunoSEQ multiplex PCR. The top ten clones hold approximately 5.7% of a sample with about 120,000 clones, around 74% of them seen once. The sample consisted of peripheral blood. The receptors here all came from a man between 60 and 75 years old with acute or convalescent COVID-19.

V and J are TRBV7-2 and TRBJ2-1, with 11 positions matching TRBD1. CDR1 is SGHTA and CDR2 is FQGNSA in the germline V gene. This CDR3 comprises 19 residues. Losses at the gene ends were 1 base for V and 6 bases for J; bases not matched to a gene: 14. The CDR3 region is CASSLGGTGGPRVGNEQFF. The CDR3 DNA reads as TGTGCCAGCAGCTTAGGGGGGACAGGGGGACCCCGGGTAGGCAATGAGCAGTTCTTC.

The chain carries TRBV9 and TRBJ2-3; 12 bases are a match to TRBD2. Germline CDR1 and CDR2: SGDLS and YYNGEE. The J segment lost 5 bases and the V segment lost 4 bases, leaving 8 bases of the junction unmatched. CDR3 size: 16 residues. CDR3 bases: TGTGCCAGCAGCATCGGACTAGCGGGGCTCAGAGATACGCAGTATTTT. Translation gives CASSIGLAGLRDTQYF.

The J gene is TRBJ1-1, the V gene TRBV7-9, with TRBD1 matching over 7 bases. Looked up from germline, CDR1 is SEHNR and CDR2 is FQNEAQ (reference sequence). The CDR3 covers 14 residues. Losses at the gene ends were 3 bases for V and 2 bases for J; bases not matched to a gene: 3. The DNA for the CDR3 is TGTGCCAGCAGCTTGGGACAGATAAACACTGAAGCTTTCTTT. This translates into CASSLGQINTEAFF.

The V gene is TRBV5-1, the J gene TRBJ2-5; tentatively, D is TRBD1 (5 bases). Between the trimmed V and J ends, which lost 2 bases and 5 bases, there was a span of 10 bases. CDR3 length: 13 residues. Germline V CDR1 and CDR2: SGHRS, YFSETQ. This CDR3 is CASSLQEFETQYF. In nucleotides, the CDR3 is TGCGCCAGCAGCTTACAGGAGTTCGAGACCCAGTACTTC.

CDR3 nucleotides: TGTGCCACCAGAGATAGCGGGAGGGCCTACGAGCAGTACTTC. It translates to CATRDSGRAYEQYF. This chain connects TRBV15 to TRBJ2-7, with TRBD2 matching 11 bases. Germline V lookup: CDR1 LNHNV, CDR2 YYDKDF (reference sequence). V was clipped by 6 bases and J by 2 bases; unmatched bases: 3. This CDR3 contains 14 residues.

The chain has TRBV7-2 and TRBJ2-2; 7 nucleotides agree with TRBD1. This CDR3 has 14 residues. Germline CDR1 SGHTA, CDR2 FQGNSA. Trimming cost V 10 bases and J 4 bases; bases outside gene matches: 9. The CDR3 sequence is CATVDRDLTGELFF. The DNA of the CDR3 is TGTGCCACCGTAGACAGGGATCTCACCGGGGAGCTGTTTTTT.

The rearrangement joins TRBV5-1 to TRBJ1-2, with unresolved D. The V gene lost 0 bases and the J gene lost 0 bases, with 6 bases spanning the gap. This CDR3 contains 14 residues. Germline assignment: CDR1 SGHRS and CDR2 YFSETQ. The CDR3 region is CASSLERANYGYTF. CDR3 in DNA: TGCGCCAGCAGCTTGGAGAGGGCTAACTATGGCTACACCTTC.

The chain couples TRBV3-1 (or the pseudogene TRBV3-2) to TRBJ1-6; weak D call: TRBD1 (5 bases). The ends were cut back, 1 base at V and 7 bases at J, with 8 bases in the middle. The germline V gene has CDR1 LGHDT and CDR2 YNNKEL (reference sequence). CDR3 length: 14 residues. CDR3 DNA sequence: TGTGCCAGCAGCCAAGTGAAGGGGAATTCACCCCTCCACTTT. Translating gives CASSQVKGNSPLHF.

The CDR3 region is CAISEVERGGRGDTQYF. Here the CDR3 DNA reads TGTGCCATCAGTGAGGTCGAGCGGGGGGGCCGGGGAGATACGCAGTATTTT. The chain has TRBV10-3 and TRBJ2-3; 10 bases fit TRBD2. The germline V gene has CDR1 ENHRY and CDR2 SYGVKD. The V and J ends lost 2 bases and 5 bases, in that order; junction bases with no gene match: 10. This CDR3 contains 17 residues.

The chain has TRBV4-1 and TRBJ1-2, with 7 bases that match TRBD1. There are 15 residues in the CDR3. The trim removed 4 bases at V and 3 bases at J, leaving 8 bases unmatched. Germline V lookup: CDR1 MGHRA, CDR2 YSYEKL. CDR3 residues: CASSLSLTGYYGYTF. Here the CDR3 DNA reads TGCGCCAGCAGCCTAAGTTTGACAGGGTACTATGGCTACACCTTC.

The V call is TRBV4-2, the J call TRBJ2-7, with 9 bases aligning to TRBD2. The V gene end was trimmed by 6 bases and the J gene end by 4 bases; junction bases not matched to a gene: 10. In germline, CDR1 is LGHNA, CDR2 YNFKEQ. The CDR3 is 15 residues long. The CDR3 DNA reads TGTGCCAGCAGTGAAGTAGCGGGAGTAGGATACGAGCAGTACTTC. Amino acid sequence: CASSEVAGVGYEQYF.

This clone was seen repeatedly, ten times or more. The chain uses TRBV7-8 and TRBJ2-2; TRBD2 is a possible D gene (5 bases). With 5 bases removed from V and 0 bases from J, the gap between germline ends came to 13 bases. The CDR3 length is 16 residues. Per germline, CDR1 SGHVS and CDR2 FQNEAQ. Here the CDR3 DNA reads TGTGCCAGCAGCCCCCGGAGGATAGCGAACACCGGGGAGCTGTTTTTT. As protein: CASSPRRIANTGELFF.

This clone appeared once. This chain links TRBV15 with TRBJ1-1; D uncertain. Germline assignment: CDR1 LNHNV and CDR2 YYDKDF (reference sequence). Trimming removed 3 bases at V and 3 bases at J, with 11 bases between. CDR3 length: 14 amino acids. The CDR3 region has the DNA TGTGCCACCAGCAGGGGAGGGTCGTACACTGAAGCTTTCTTT. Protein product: CATSRGGSYTEAFF.

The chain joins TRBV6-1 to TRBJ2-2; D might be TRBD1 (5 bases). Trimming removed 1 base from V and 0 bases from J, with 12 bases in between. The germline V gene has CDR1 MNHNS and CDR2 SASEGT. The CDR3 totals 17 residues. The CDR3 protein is CASSEGQLKANTGELFF. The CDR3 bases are TGTGCCAGCAGTGAAGGACAGTTAAAGGCGAACACCGGGGAGCTGTTTTTT.

Here the CDR3 DNA reads TGCGCCAGCAGCCCAGGACAGGGGGCGCGCTCTGGGGCCAACGTCCTGACTTTC. This codes for CASSPGQGARSGANVLTF. The chain has TRBV4-1 and TRBJ2-6; 11 positions match TRBD1. This CDR3 comprises 18 residues. Germline V gene lookup returns CDR1 MGHRA and CDR2 YSYEKL. The V gene end was trimmed by 4 bases and the J gene end by 0 bases; junction bases not matched to a gene: 5.

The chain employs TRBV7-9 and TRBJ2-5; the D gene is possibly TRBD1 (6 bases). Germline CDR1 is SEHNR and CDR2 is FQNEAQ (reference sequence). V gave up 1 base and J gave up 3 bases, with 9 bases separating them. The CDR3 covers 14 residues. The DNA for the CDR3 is TGTGCCAGCAGCTTAGGGACAGCCAAAGAGACCCAGTACTTC. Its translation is CASSLGTAKETQYF.

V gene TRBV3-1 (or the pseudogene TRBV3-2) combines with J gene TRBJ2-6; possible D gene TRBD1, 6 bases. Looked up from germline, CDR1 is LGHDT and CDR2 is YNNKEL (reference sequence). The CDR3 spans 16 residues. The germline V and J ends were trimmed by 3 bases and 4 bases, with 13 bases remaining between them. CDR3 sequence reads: CASSQTGTPGANVLTF. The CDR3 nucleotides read TGTGCCAGCAGCCAGACCGGGACACCCGGGGCCAACGTCCTGACTTTC.

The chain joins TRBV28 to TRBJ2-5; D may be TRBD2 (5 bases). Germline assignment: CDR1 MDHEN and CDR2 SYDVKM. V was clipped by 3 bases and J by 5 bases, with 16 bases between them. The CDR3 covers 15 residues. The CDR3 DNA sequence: TGTGCCAGCAGTTTTTCGGTTGGGAGTGTGGAGACCCAGTACTTC. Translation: CASSFSVGSVETQYF.

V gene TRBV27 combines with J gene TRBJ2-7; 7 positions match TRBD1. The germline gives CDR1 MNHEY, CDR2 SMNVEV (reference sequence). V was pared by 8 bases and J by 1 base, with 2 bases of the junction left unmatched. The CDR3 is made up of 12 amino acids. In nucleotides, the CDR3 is TGTGCCAGCCGACAGGGTTCCTACGAGCAGTACTTC. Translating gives CASRQGSYEQYF.

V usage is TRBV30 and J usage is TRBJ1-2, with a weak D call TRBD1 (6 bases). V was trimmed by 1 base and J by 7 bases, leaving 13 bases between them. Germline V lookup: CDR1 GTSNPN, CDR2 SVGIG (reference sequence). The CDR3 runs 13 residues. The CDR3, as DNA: TGTGCCTGGAGTGATACAGGGAGGGGTGGCTACACCTTC. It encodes CAWSDTGRGGYTF.

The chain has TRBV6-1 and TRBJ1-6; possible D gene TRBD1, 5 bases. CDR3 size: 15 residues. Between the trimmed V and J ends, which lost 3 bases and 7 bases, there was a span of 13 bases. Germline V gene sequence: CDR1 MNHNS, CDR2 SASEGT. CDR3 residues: CASSDSGGSNSPLHF. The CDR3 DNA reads TGTGCCAGCAGTGATTCGGGGGGGAGCAATTCACCCCTCCACTTT.

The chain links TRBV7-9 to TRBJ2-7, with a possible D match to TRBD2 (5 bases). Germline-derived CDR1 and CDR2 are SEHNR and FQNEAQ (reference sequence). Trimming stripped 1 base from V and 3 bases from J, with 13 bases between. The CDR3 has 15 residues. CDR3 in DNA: TGTGCCAGCAGCTTAGTAGGGAGAGGCCTCTACGAGCAGTACTTC. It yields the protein CASSLVGRGLYEQYF.

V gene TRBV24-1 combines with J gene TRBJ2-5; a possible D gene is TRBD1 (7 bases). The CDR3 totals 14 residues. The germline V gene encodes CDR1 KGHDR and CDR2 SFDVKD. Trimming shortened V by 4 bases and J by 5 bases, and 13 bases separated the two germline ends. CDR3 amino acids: CATSETRGRETQYF. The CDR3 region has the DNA TGTGCCACCAGTGAAACCAGGGGGAGGGAGACCCAGTACTTC.

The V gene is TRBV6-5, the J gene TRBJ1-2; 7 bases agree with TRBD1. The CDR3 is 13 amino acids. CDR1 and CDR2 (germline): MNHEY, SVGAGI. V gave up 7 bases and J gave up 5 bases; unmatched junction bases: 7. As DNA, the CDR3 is TGTGCCAGCACAATGGACAGGATGTATGGCTACACCTTC. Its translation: CASTMDRMYGYTF.

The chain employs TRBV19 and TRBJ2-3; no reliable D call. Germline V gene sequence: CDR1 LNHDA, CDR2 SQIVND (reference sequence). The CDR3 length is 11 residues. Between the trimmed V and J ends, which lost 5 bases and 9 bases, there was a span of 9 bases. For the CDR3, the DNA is TGTGCCAGTAGTGACTCTTTAACGCAGTATTTT. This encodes CASSDSLTQYF.

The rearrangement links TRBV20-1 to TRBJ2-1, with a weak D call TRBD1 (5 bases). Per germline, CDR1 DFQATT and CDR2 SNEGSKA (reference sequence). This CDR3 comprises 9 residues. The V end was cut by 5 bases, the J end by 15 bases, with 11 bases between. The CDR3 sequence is CSAGHPMFF. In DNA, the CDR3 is TGCAGTGCTGGACATCCAATGTTCTTC.

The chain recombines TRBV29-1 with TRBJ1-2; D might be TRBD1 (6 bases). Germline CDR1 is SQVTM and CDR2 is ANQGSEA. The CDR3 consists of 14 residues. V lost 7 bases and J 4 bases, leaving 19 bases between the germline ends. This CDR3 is CSGRLPGHSYGYTF. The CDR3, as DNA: TGCAGCGGGCGACTCCCGGGACATTCCTATGGCTACACCTTC.

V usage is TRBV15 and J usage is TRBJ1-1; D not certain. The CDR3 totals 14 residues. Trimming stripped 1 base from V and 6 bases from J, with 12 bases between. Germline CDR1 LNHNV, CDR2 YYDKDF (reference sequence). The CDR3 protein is CATSRGDMRSEAFF. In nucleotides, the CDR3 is TGTGCCACCAGCAGAGGAGATATGAGGTCTGAAGCTTTCTTT.

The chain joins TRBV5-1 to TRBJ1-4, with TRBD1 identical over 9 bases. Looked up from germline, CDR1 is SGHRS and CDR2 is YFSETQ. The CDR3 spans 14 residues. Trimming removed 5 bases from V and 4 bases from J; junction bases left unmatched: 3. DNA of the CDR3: TGCGCCAGCAGTTGGGACAGGGATAATGAAAAACTGTTTTTT. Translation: CASSWDRDNEKLFF.